The clone carrying this TCR beta chain appeared a few times. Its specificity is not known. The entry originates in a study of human T cells and chemical hapten exposure. Study-wide findings and caveats: DPC sensitization produced no change in TCRs with frequency above 1 in 1000.

Time point specified: patch test 3, about 24 weeks after DPC sensitization. Sample treatment: therapeutic diphenylcyclopropenone sensitization with weekly scalp DPC. Germline V CDR1 and CDR2: SGHAT, FQNNGV. Deletions cut 5 bases from V and 4 bases from J, with 9 bases between. This CDR3 has 13 residues. The library tagged individual cDNA molecules with unique molecular identifiers. One entry per CDR3 protein results from TCRdb running MiXCR on the RACE reads. The sample lists roughly 100,000 distinct CDR3 sequences, roughly a third occurring once. This sample comprised whole blood, obtained in connection with sensitization to the hapten diphenylcyclopropenone (DPC). The receptor was derived from a man aged 35 to 55 with alopecia areata. Some clones in this sample may be carry-over from other donors' samples. The gene calls are TRBV11-2 and TRBJ1-3, with D unclear. The CDR3 reads CASSLVGGNTIYF. The CDR3 DNA reads as TGTGCCAGCAGCCTCGTCGGAGGAAACACCATATATTTT.